This T cell receptor (beta chain) came from a study of cytomegalovirus exposure and HLA in healthy donors. General study points: It was reported that the classifier diagnosed cytomegalovirus status with high specificity and sensitivity in both the original and validation cohorts. Later analysis identified a missense DCLRE1C variant that was linked to TCR beta V- and J-gene trimming. A likely sequencing artifact accounted for one observed cluster of highly shared sequence variants. Relative to the approximately 670-donor mean, N-insertions were reportedly fewer in an Asian-associated ancestry cluster in a later analysis.

Use of 60 Vbeta and 13 Jbeta primers characterized the PCR. This table comes from immunoSEQ multiplex PCR, and its TCRdb copy is limited to in-frame clones, with some not included. The sample has almost 200,000 clones, about 80% seen once. The germline V gene encodes CDR1 SQVTM and CDR2 ANQGSEA. V shed 1 base and J 7 bases; nucleotides not matched to a gene: 8. The CDR3 spans 15 residues. This clone appeared once. What it recognizes is unknown. The gene calls are TRBV29-1 and TRBJ2-7, with 12 nucleotides matching TRBD1. Sequencing was done on a sample of PBMCs. The receptor's source is a man aged 30 to 45 in good health and CMV-seronegative. The CDR3 DNA follows: TGCAGCGTTGAAGGAAGGGGGGACAGGGGGCAAGAGCAGTACTTC. Translation: CSVEGRGDRGQEQYF.